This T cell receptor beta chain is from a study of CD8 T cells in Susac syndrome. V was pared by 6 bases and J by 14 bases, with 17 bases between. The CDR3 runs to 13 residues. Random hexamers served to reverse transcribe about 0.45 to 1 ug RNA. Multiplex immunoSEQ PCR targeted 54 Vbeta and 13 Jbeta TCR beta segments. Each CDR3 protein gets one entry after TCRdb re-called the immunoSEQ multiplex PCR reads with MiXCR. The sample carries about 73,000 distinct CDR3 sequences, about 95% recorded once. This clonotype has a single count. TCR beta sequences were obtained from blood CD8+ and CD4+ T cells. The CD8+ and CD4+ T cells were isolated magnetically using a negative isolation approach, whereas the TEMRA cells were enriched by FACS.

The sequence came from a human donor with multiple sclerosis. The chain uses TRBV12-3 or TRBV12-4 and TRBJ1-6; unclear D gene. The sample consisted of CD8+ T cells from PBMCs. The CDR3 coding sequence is TGTGCCAGCAGCCATTCCCGAGGTCGGGCCCTCCACTTT. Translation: CASSHSRGRALHF.